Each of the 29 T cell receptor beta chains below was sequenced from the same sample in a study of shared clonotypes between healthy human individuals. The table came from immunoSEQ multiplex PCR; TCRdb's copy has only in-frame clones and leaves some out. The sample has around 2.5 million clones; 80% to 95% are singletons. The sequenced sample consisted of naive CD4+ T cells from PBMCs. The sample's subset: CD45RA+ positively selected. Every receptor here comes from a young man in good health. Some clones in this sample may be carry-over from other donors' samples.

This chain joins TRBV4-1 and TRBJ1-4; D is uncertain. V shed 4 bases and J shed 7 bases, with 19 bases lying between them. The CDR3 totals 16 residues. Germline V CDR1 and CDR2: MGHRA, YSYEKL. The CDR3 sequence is CASSLRLWLATEKLFF. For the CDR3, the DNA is TGCGCCAGCAGCCTTAGGCTCTGGCTGGCGACTGAAAAACTGTTTTTT.

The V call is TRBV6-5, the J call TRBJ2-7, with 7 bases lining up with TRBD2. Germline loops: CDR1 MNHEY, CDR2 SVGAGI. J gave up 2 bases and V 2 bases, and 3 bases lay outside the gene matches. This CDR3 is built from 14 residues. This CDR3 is CASSYRGLTYEQYF. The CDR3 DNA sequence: TGTGCCAGCAGTTACAGGGGACTAACCTACGAGCAGTACTTC.

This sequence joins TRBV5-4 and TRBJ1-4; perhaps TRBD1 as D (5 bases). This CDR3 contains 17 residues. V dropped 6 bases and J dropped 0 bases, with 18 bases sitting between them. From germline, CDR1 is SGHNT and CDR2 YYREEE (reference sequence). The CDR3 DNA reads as TGTGCCAGCACCCACTTGGGGCAGGCTACAACTAATGAAAAACTGTTTTTT. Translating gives CASTHLGQATTNEKLFF. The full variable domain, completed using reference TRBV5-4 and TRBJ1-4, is ETGVTQSPTHLIKTRGQQVTLRCSSQSGHNTVSWYQQALGQGPQFIFQYYREEENGRGNFPPRFSGLQFPNYSSELNVNALELDDSALYLCASTHLGQATTNEKLFFGSGTQLSVL.

DNA of the CDR3: TGCGCCAGCGAGGGAGAGAACACTGAAGCTTTCTTT. Translation: CASEGENTEAFF. This chain links TRBV5-1 with TRBJ1-1; D not resolved. Germline V gene sequence: CDR1 SGHRS, CDR2 YFSETQ. V lost 7 bases to trimming and J lost 1 base, with 8 bases between them. CDR3 size: 12 residues. The full variable domain, rest sourced from reference TRBV5-1 and TRBJ1-1, is KAGVTQTPRYLIKTRGQQVTLSCSPISGHRSVSWYQQTPGQGLQFLFEYFSETQRNKGNFPGRFSGRQFSNSRSEMNVSTLELGDSALYLCASEGENTEAFFGQGTRLTVV.

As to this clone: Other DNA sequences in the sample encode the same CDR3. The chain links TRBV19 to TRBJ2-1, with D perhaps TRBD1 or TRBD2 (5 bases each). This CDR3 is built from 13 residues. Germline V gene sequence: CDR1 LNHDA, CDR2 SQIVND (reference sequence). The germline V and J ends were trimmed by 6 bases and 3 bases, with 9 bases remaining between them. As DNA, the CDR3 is TGTGCCAGTAGCGGGGCGGTCTACAATGAGCAGTTCTTC. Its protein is CASSGAVYNEQFF. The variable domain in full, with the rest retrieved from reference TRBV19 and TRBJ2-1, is DGGITQSPKYLFRKEGQNVTLSCEQNLNHDAMYWYRQDPGQGLRLIYYSQIVNDFQKGDIAEGYSVSREKKESFPLTVTSAQKNPTAFYLCASSGAVYNEQFFGPGTRLTVL.

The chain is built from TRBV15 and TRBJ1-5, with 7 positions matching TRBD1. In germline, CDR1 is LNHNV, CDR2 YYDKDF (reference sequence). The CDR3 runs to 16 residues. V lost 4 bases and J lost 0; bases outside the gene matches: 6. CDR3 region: CATSTGTVNSNQPQHF. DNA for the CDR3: TGTGCCACCAGCACCGGGACAGTTAATAGCAATCAGCCCCAGCATTTT.

This CDR3 is CASSHTSGSNTGELFF. Here the CDR3 DNA reads TGTGCCAGCAGTCATACTAGCGGGAGTAACACCGGGGAGCTGTTTTTT. This chain connects TRBV7-2 to TRBJ2-2, with TRBD2 matching over 11 bases. With V trimmed by 6 bases and J by 2 bases, 5 bases remained unmatched. The CDR3 runs to 16 residues. From germline, CDR1 is SGHTA and CDR2 FQGNSA.

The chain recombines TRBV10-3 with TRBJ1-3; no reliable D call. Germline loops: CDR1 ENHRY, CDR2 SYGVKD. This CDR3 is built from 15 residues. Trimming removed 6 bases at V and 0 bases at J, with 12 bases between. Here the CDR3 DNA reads TGTGCCATCAGCGACCCCACAATCTCTGGAAACACCATATATTTT. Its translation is CAISDPTISGNTIYF.

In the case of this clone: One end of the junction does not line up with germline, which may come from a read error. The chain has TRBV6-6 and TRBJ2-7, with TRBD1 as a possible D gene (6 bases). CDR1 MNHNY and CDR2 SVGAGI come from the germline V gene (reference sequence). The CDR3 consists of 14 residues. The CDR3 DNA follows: TGTGCCAGCAGCGAAAGGGACACCGAAACGGCTTGTCGTTTC. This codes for CASSERDTETACRF.

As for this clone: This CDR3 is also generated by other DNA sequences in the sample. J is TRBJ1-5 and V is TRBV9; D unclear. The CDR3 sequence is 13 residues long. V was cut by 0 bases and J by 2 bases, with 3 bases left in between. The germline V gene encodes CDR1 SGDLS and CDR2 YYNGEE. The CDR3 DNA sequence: TGTGCCAGCAGCGTAGCAGGCAATCAGCCCCAGCATTTT. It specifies CASSVAGNQPQHF.

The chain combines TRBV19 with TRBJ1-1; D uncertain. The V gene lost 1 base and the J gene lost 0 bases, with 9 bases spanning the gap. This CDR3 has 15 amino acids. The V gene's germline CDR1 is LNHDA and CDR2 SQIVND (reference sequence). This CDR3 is CASSIVPPLNTEAFF. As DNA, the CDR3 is TGTGCCAGTAGTATAGTTCCTCCGTTGAACACTGAAGCTTTCTTT.

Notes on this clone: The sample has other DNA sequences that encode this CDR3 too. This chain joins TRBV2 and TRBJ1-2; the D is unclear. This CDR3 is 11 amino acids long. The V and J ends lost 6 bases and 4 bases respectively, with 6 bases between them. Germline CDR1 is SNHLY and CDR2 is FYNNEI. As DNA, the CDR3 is TGTGCCAGCAGGGTCTTCTATGGCTACACCTTC. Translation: CASRVFYGYTF.

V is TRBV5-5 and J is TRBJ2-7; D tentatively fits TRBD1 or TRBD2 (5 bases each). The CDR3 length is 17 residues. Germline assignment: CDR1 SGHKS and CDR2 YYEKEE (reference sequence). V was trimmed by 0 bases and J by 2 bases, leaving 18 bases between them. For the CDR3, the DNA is TGTGCCAGCAGCTTGGCTAGGGACCGCGGAGCCACCTACGAGCAGTACTTC. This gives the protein CASSLARDRGATYEQYF.

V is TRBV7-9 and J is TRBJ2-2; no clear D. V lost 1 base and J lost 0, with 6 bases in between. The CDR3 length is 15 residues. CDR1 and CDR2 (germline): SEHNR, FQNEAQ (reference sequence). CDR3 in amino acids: CASSLVRTNTGELFF. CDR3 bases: TGTGCCAGCAGCTTAGTACGGACGAACACCGGGGAGCTGTTTTTT.

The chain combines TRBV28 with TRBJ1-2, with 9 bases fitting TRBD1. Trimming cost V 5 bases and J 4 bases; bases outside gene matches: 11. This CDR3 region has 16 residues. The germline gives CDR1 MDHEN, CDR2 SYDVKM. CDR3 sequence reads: CASSATGGAFLYGYTF. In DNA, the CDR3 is TGTGCCAGCAGTGCAACAGGGGGCGCCTTTCTCTATGGCTACACCTTC.

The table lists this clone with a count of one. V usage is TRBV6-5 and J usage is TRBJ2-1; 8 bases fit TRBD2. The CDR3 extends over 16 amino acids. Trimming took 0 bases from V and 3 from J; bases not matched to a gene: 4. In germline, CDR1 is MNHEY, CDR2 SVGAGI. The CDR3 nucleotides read TGTGCCAGCAGTTACTCCAGCGGGAGCCTCTACAATGAGCAGTTCTTC. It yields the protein CASSYSSGSLYNEQFF.

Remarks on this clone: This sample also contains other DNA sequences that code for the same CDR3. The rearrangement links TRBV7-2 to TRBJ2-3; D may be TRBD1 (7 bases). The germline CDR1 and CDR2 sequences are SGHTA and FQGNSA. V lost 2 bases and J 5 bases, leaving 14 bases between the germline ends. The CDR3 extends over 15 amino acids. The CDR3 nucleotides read TGTGCCAGCAGCTTATTAGCCAGGGGGGTAGATACGCAGTATTTT. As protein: CASSLLARGVDTQYF.

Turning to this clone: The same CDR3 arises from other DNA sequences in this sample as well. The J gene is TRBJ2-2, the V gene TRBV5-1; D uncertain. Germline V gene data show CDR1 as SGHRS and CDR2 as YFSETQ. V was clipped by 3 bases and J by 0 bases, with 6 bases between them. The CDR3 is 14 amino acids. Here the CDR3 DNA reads TGCGCCAGCAGCTCGCGGACGAACACCGGGGAGCTGTTTTTT. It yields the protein CASSSRTNTGELFF. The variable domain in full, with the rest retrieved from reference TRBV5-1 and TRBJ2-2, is KAGVTQTPRYLIKTRGQQVTLSCSPISGHRSVSWYQQTPGQGLQFLFEYFSETQRNKGNFPGRFSGRQFSNSRSEMNVSTLELGDSALYLCASSSRTNTGELFFGEGSRLTVL.

The DNA for the CDR3 is TGCAGCGGAAAAGGACAGTCGGAGACCCAGTACTTC. As protein: CSGKGQSETQYF. The V call is TRBV29-1, the J call TRBJ2-5; D is perhaps TRBD1 (6 bases). This CDR3 has 12 amino acids. V was pared by 7 bases and J by 5 bases, with 14 bases between. CDR1 and CDR2 (germline): SQVTM, ANQGSEA.

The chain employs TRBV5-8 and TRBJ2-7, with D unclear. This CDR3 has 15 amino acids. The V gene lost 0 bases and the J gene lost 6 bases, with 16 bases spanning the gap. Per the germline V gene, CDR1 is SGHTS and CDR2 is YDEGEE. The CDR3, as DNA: TGTGCCAGCAGCTTGGCCTTCGGGTCGATGGGCGAGCAGTACTTC. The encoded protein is CASSLAFGSMGEQYF.

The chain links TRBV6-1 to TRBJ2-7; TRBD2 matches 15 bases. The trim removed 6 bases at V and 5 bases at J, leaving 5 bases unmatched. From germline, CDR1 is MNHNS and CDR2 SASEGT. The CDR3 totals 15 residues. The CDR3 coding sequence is TGTGCCAGCAGGGATGGACTAGCGGGAGGGAACGAGCAGTACTTC. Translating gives CASRDGLAGGNEQYF.

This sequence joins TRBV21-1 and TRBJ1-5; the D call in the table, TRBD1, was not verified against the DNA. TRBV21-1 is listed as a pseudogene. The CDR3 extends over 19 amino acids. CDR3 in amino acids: CASSNYGENRGISNQPQHF. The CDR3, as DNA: TGTGCCAGCAGCAATTATGGCGAAAACAGGGGAATTAGCAATCAGCCCCAGCATTTT.

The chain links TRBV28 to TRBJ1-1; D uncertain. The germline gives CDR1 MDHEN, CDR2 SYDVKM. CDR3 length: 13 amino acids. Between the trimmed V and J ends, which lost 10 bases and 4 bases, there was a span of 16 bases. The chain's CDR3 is CATETPWGTEAFF. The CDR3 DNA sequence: TGTGCCACCGAAACGCCCTGGGGCACTGAAGCTTTCTTT.

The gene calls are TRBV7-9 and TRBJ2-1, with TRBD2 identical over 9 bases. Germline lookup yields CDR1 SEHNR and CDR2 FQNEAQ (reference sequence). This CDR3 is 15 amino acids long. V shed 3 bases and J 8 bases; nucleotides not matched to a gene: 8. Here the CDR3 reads CASSLVLAGFHEQFF. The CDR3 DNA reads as TGTGCCAGCAGCTTGGTGCTAGCGGGATTCCATGAGCAGTTCTTC.

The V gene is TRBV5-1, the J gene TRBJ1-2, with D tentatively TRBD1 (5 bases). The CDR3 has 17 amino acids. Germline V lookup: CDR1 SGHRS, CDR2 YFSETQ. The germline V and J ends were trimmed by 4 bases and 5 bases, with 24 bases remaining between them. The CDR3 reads CASSGGFGGRRVYGYTF. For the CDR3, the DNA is TGCGCCAGCAGCGGGGGGTTCGGCGGGAGGCGCGTTTATGGCTACACCTTC.

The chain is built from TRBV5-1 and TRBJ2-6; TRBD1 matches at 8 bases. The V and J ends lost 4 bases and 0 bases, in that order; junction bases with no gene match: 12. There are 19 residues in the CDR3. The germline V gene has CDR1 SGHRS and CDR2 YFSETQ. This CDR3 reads CASSPRPGTGNSGANVLTF. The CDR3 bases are TGCGCCAGCAGCCCTAGACCCGGGACAGGAAACTCTGGGGCCAACGTCCTGACTTTC.

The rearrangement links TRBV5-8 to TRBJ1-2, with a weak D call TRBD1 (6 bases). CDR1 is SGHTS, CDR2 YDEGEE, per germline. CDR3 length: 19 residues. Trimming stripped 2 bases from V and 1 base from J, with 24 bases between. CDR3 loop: CASSFQTNPGGGINYGYTF. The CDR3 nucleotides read TGTGCCAGCAGCTTCCAGACGAACCCTGGGGGCGGAATTAACTATGGCTACACCTTC.

CDR3 sequence reads: CASSPRPTGARTRETQYF. The CDR3 region has the DNA TGTGCCAGCAGCCCGAGACCTACGGGAGCCCGTACACGAGAGACCCAGTACTTC. V usage is TRBV7-9 and J usage is TRBJ2-5, with TRBD2 as a possible D gene (6 bases). Germline values: CDR1 SEHNR, CDR2 FQNEAQ (reference sequence). Trimming took 5 bases from V and 4 from J, leaving 26 bases between them. The CDR3 consists of 18 residues. Variable domain in full (rest from reference TRBV7-9 and TRBJ2-5): DTGVSQNPRHKITKRGQNVTFRCDPISEHNRLYWYRQTLGQGPEFLTYFQNEAQLEKSRLLSDRFSAERPKGSFSTLEIQRTEQGDSAMYLCASSPRPTGARTRETQYFGPGTRLLVL.

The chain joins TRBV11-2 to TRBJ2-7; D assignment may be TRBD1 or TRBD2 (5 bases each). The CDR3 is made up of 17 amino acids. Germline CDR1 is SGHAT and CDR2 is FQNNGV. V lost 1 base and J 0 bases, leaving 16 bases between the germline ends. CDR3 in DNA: TGTGCCAGCAGCTTAGTGTCCGGGGCCCATAGCTCCTACGAGCAGTACTTC. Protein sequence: CASSLVSGAHSSYEQYF.